One TCR beta chain is described in this entry. The sample is drawn from a study of cytomegalovirus exposure and HLA in healthy donors. This CDR3 has 15 residues. The junction had 5 bases not matched to a gene; V was cut back by 4 bases and J by 1 base. The germline gives CDR1 SEHNR, CDR2 FQNEAQ (reference sequence). The PCR used 60 Vbeta and 13 Jbeta primers. Data came from immunoSEQ multiplex PCR; TCRdb stores just in-frame clones and leaves some out. The repertoire includes some 130,000 clones, about 80% of them detected once, and about 2% sits in the top ten. The receptor was derived from a young man in good health and CMV-seronegative. V is TRBV7-9 and J is TRBJ1-2, with 8 nucleotides matching TRBD1. Sequenced material: PBMCs. Here the CDR3 DNA reads TGTGCCAGCAGCTCAGGGACAGGCCTTAACTATGGCTACACCTTC. It is translated as CASSSGTGLNYGYTF.